What follows are 18 T cell receptor beta chains derived from one specimen sequenced in a study of blood T cell repertoires in COVID-19 (dated by TCRdb to about 2020). Receptor libraries were prepared by the immunoSEQ multiplex PCR assay. TCRdb retrieved this table from immuneACCESS and kept in-frame rearrangements only. Not all clones are present; in checked studies, unresolved V genes account for under half, and no reason is known for the remainder. In this sample the table shows 300,000 or so clones, approximately 88% of which occur a single time. The ten largest account for over 6% of the sample. The specimen sequenced was peripheral blood. The receptors come from a woman under 40 who had recovered from COVID-19.

The chain recombines TRBV2 with TRBJ1-4, with D perhaps matching TRBD1 (5 bases). The V end was cut by 2 bases, the J end by 10 bases, with 11 bases between. This CDR3 has 13 residues. The germline V gene has CDR1 SNHLY and CDR2 FYNNEI. The CDR3 loop is CASSESGRGKLFF. The CDR3 nucleotides are TGTGCCAGCAGTGAATCGGGGCGGGGAAAACTGTTTTTT.

This chain connects TRBV10-3 to TRBJ1-1, with D perhaps matching TRBD1 (5 bases). CDR1 is ENHRY, CDR2 SYGVKD, per germline. The CDR3 has 12 amino acids. V dropped 8 bases and J dropped 1 base, with 8 bases sitting between them. In nucleotides, the CDR3 is TGTGCCATCCAGGGAGGGAACACTGAAGCTTTCTTT. It encodes CAIQGGNTEAFF.

In DNA, the CDR3 is TGTGCCACCAGTGATTACGGCAGGGCGAGTGACATTACCGGGGAGCTGTTTTTT. It yields the protein CATSDYGRASDITGELFF. The rearrangement joins TRBV24-1 to TRBJ2-2, with a possible D match to TRBD1 (5 bases). CDR1 and CDR2 (germline): KGHDR, SFDVKD. This CDR3 contains 18 residues. Trimming removed 2 bases at V and 5 bases at J, with 20 bases between.

The chain recombines TRBV11-2 with TRBJ2-6, with D hard to call. CDR3 size: 15 residues. CDR1 SGHAT and CDR2 FQNNGV come from the germline V gene. V lost 5 bases and J lost 2, with 10 bases in between. CDR3 loop: CASSLPPPGANVLTF. CDR3 DNA: TGTGCCAGCAGCCTCCCCCCCCCTGGGGCCAACGTCCTGACTTTC.

This sequence joins TRBV4-3 and TRBJ2-3, with a tentative D call TRBD1 (5 bases). Trimming cost V 3 bases and J 3 bases, with 16 bases left between them. The germline V gene has CDR1 LGHNA and CDR2 YSLEER. This CDR3 spans 16 amino acids. The CDR3 loop reads CASSQETVIWTDTQYF. The DNA of the CDR3 is TGCGCCAGCAGCCAGGAGACAGTTATTTGGACAGATACGCAGTATTTT.

The chain is built from TRBV7-2 and TRBJ2-2, with TRBD2 matching 9 bases. With V trimmed by 6 bases and J by 7 bases, 3 bases remained unmatched. Germline V gene lookup returns CDR1 SGHTA and CDR2 FQGNSA. There are 13 residues in the CDR3. CDR3: CASRRGGLGELFF. The CDR3 DNA reads as TGTGCCAGCAGGCGGGGGGGCCTCGGGGAGCTGTTTTTT.

In this sample, this clone turned up a few times. This chain joins TRBV6-2 or TRBV6-3 and TRBJ1-6; perhaps TRBD1 as D (5 bases). CDR3 size: 15 residues. Looked up from germline, CDR1 is MNHEY and CDR2 is SVGEGT. Trimming pared 2 bases from V and 6 bases from J, leaving 11 bases between. Here the CDR3 reads CASSYGREGNSPLHF. The DNA of the CDR3 is TGTGCCAGCAGTTACGGCAGGGAGGGTAATTCACCCCTCCACTTT.

This chain uses TRBV25-1 with TRBJ1-3; TRBD1 agrees at 8 bases. J lost 3 bases, V lost 4 bases, and 5 bases had no gene match. Germline-derived CDR1 and CDR2 are MGHDK and SYGVNS. CDR3 size: 15 residues. CDR3 in amino acids: CASSATGEVGNTIYF. The CDR3 DNA is TGTGCCAGCAGTGCGACAGGGGAGGTTGGAAACACCATATATTTT.

The chain combines TRBV7-9 with TRBJ1-1; weak D call: TRBD1 (6 bases). The CDR3 has 15 residues. Looked up from germline, CDR1 is SEHNR and CDR2 is FQNEAQ (reference sequence). The V gene lost 5 bases and the J gene lost 4 bases, with 17 bases spanning the gap. The CDR3 DNA follows: TGTGCCAGCAGCCTGCAGCCAGGGGCTCCCACTGAAGCTTTCTTT. It codes for CASSLQPGAPTEAFF.

This rearrangement joins TRBV6-5 to TRBJ1-3; D possibly corresponds to TRBD1 (6 bases). The CDR3 spans 15 residues. V was shortened by 6 bases and J by 2 bases, with 14 bases between the two germline ends. In germline, CDR1 is MNHEY, CDR2 SVGAGI. CDR3 DNA: TGTGCCAGCAGAATACAGGGAAACACTGGAAACACCATATATTTT. It encodes CASRIQGNTGNTIYF.

The chain employs TRBV25-1 and TRBJ2-2; D perhaps matches TRBD1 (5 bases). V lost 3 bases, J lost 4 bases, and 9 bases lay in between. The length of the CDR3 is 14 residues. Germline CDR1 is MGHDK and CDR2 is SYGVNS. CDR3 DNA sequence: TGTGCCAGCAGTGAGTCAGGGTCCACCGGGGAGCTGTTTTTT. Translation: CASSESGSTGELFF. Supplemented by reference TRBV25-1 and TRBJ2-2, the full variable domain reads EADIYQTPRYLVIGTGKKITLECSQTMGHDKMYWYQQDPGMELHLIHYSYGVNSTEKGDLSSESTVSRIRTEHFPLTLESARPSHTSQYLCASSESGSTGELFFGEGSRLTVL.

This rearrangement joins TRBV6-6 to TRBJ2-7; a possible D gene is TRBD1 (7 bases). Looked up from germline, CDR1 is MNHNY and CDR2 is SVGAGI (reference sequence). V lost 2 bases and J lost 1, with 12 bases in between. CDR3 size: 15 residues. CDR3 in amino acids: CASSYVAGGSYEQYF. CDR3 DNA sequence: TGTGCCAGCAGTTACGTGGCAGGGGGGTCCTACGAGCAGTACTTC.

This clone showed up just once. This chain links TRBV18 with TRBJ2-3; perhaps TRBD2 as D (5 bases). This CDR3 comprises 15 residues. Looked up from germline, CDR1 is KGHSH and CDR2 is LQKENI. Deletions cut 3 bases from V and 2 bases from J, with 12 bases between. CDR3 nucleotides: TGTGCCAGCTCACCCCGACGGGGAAACACAGATACGCAGTATTTT. The encoded protein is CASSPRRGNTDTQYF.

This clone has just a few counts. This chain connects TRBV7-3 to TRBJ2-6; D not certain. From germline, CDR1 is SGHTA and CDR2 FQGTGA. The V and J ends lost 11 bases and 0 bases respectively, with 11 bases between them. The CDR3 totals 14 residues. The CDR3 region has the DNA TGTGCCTCACGCAGAGGCTCTGGGGCCAACGTCCTGACTTTC. Amino acids: CASRRGSGANVLTF.

J is TRBJ1-2 and V is TRBV6-5, with D possibly matching TRBD1 (6 bases). The germline V and J ends were trimmed by 8 bases and 4 bases, with 17 bases remaining between them. Germline V gives CDR1 MNHEY, CDR2 SVGAGI. The CDR3 contains 14 residues. The CDR3 reads CASRSGGSTYGYTF. CDR3 nucleotide sequence: TGTGCCAGCCGGAGCGGGGGCTCAACCTATGGCTACACCTTC.

The chain uses TRBV10-3 and TRBJ2-7, with 11 bases lining up with TRBD1. The CDR3 covers 13 residues. The V gene end was trimmed by 6 bases and the J gene end by 3 bases; junction bases not matched to a gene: 1. Germline assignment: CDR1 ENHRY and CDR2 SYGVKD. The CDR3 sequence: CAIRGQGDYEQYF. CDR3 nucleotide sequence: TGTGCCATCAGGGGACAGGGGGACTACGAGCAGTACTTC.

The chain carries TRBV27 and TRBJ2-3, with a possible D match to TRBD2 (5 bases). Germline CDR1 is MNHEY and CDR2 is SMNVEV (reference sequence). Trimming removed 5 bases at V and 2 bases at J, with 11 bases between. This CDR3 region has 14 residues. The CDR3 DNA reads TGTGCCAGCAGTCTCCTAGCCTCCACAGATACGCAGTATTTT. Translation gives CASSLLASTDTQYF.

The chain is built from TRBV5-1 and TRBJ2-7, with 11 bases matching TRBD2. The ends lost 0 bases at V and 4 bases at J; junction bases unmatched: 3. The CDR3 extends over 15 amino acids. Germline CDR1 SGHRS, CDR2 YFSETQ. The CDR3, as DNA: TGCGCCAGCAGCTTGGGAGGGACTAGCGGTTACGAGCAGTACTTC. This sequence encodes CASSLGGTSGYEQYF.